This TCR beta chain is from a study of tumor-infiltrating lymphocytes in oesophageal squamous cell carcinoma. This CDR3 is built from 15 residues. Per the germline V gene, CDR1 is MNHNY and CDR2 is SVGAGI (reference sequence). One entry per CDR3 protein results from TCRdb running MiXCR on the PCR reads. There are more than 9,500 distinct CDR3 sequences in the sample; over 50% occur only once, and more than 20% lies in the top ten. The receptor's source is a male donor with esophageal squamous cell carcinoma. Sequencing was carried out using esophageal tumor tissue. The rearrangement uses TRBV6-6 and TRBJ2-3; 11 bases are shared with TRBD2. TRBJ2-1 explains the end of the DNA better; the J call may be wrong. The CDR3: CASRIGLAGYNEQFF. The DNA of the CDR3 is TGTGCCAGCAGAATCGGACTAGCGGGTTACAATGAGCAGTTCTTC.